This T cell receptor beta chain originates from a study of T cells in Graves' hyperthyroidism and ophthalmopathy. Hyperthyroidism of Graves' type that showed no ophthalmopathy progression within 18 months was stable. Study findings and constraints: Blood also showed most of the thyroid clonotypes that were expanded above 0.001.

The germline V gene encodes CDR1 SEHNR and CDR2 FQNEAQ (reference sequence). Trimming removed 4 bases from V and 10 bases from J, with 13 bases in between. The CDR3 extends over 12 amino acids. Amplification targeted TCR beta CDR3 regions from RNA transcripts. Primed by the HTBI set, a first-round RT-PCR was run on the TCR CDR3. A single record per CDR3 protein comes from TCRdb applying MiXCR to the multiplex PCR reads. The sample holds around 800,000 distinct CDR3 sequences; 38% are singletons and the top ten take 7.5% to 9.5%. The sample holds a few counts of this clonotype. Its target is not known. The TCR sequence derives from a man aged 18 to 30 with Graves' hyperthyroidism. The chain uses TRBV7-9 and TRBJ1-1, with D tentatively TRBD1 (6 bases). The material sequenced was blood. CDR3 nucleotides: TGTGCCAGCAGCTCTGCGGGGGGGCGAGCTTTCTTT. Protein sequence: CASSSAGGRAFF.